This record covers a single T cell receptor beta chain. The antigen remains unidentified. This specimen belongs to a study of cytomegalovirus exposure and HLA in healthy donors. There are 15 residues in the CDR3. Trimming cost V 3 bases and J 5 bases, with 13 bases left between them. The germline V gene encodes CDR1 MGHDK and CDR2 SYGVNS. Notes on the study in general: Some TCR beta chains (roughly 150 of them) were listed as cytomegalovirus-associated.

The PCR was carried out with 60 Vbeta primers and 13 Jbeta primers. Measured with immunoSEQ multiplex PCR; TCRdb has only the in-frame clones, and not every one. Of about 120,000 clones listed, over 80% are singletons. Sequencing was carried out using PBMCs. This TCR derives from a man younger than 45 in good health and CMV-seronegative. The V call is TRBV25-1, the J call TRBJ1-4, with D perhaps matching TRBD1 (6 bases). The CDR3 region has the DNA TGTGCCAGCAGTGATTCCAGGGGTTTCAATGAAAAACTGTTTTTT. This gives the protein CASSDSRGFNEKLFF.